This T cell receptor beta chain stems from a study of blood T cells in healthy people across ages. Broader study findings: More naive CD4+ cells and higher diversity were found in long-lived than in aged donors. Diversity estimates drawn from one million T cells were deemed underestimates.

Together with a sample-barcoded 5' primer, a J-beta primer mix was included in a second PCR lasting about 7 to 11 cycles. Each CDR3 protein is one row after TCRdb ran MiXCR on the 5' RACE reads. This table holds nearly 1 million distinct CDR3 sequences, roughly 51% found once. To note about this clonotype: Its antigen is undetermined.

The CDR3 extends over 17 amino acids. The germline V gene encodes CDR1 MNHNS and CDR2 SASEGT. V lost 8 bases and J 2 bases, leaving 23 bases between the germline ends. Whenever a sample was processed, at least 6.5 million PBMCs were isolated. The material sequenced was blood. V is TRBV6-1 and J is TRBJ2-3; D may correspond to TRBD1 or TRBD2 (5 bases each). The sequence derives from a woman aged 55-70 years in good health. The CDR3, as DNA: TGTGCCAGCGAGAGGGACGGTTACAGACGAATCACAGATACGCAGTATTTT. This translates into CASERDGYRRITDTQYF.